This TCR beta chain was identified during a study of response to subunit inactivated influenza vaccine. General study results and limits: The authors offered the suggestion that each seasonal influenza vaccination recruits few new T cells.

This clonotype was observed a handful of times. Its target is not known. Each CDR3 protein is one row after TCRdb ran MiXCR on the RT-PCR reads. The data contain 400,000 to 550,000 distinct CDR3 sequences, 25% of them singletons. The clonotype originates from a man aged 50 to 59 who received an inactivated influenza vaccine. Sequencing used CD4+ T cells sorted from PBMCs, obtained around 5 days after vaccination.

This chain's CDR3 is CASSYPRLGELFF. The CDR3 DNA is TGTGCCAGCAGTTACCCGAGACTCGGGGAGCTGTTTTTT. V gene TRBV6-7 combines with J gene TRBJ2-2, with D unclear. TRBV6-7 is given ORF status, its function remaining uncertain. Trimming left V 2 bases short and J 7 bases short, with 8 bases between. The CDR3 consists of 13 residues.